One and the same sample provided the 15 T cell receptor beta chains below, sequenced in a study of cytomegalovirus exposure and HLA in healthy donors. This PCR relied on a set of 60 Vbeta primers and 13 Jbeta primers. The repertoire was sequenced with immunoSEQ multiplex PCR; TCRdb's copy has only in-frame clones and lacks some. The sample has about 210,000 clones; 80% to 90% are singletons. The sequencing input was PBMCs. These receptors were obtained from a girl under 10 years old in good health and CMV-seronegative.

The chain uses TRBV19 and TRBJ1-3, with TRBD1 matching over 9 bases. With V trimmed by 4 bases and J by 0 bases, 19 bases remained unmatched. Germline CDR1 reads LNHDA; CDR2 reads SQIVND (reference sequence). This CDR3 is built from 21 residues. The chain's CDR3 is CASSRDRERRFSIISGNTIYF. In nucleotides, the CDR3 is TGTGCCAGTAGTAGGGACAGGGAGCGGCGGTTTTCGATTATCTCTGGAAACACCATATATTTT.

The chain is built from TRBV18 and TRBJ2-1; possible D gene TRBD2, 6 bases. V lost 1 base and J 0 bases, leaving 13 bases between the germline ends. CDR1 and CDR2 (germline): KGHSH, LQKENI. The CDR3 is 17 residues long. CDR3 DNA: TGTGCCAGCTCACCACTTTATCCGGGAGACTCCTACAATGAGCAGTTCTTC. It encodes CASSPLYPGDSYNEQFF.

The chain employs TRBV6-5 and TRBJ2-1; perhaps TRBD2 as D (5 bases). The CDR3 covers 15 residues. With 5 bases removed from V and 5 bases from J, the gap between germline ends came to 16 bases. Germline CDR1 reads MNHEY; CDR2 reads SVGAGI. CDR3 region: CASSLTSGLHNEQFF. CDR3 nucleotides: TGTGCCAGCAGTCTTACTAGTGGACTTCACAATGAGCAGTTCTTC.

This chain links TRBV27 with TRBJ2-2, with D maybe TRBD2 (6 bases). Germline V gene data show CDR1 as MNHEY and CDR2 as SMNVEV (reference sequence). V was shortened by 7 bases and J by 5 bases, with 20 bases between the two germline ends. This CDR3 is built from 16 residues. The CDR3 sequence is CASTSLGAGYTGELFF. The CDR3 DNA is TGTGCCAGCACTTCCCTCGGAGCGGGCTATACCGGGGAGCTGTTTTTT.

This rearrangement joins TRBV4-1 to TRBJ1-1; D is uncertain. Per germline, CDR1 MGHRA and CDR2 YSYEKL. This CDR3 has 13 residues. V lost 1 base, J lost 5 bases, and 8 bases lay in between. CDR3: CASSQGTGTEAFF. CDR3 nucleotide sequence: TGCGCCAGCAGCCAAGGCACGGGGACTGAAGCTTTCTTT.

The gene calls are TRBV6-5 and TRBJ2-3; TRBD2 aligns across 7 bases. This CDR3 comprises 15 residues. V was pared by 6 bases and J by 1 base, with 7 bases of the junction left unmatched. Germline CDR1 reads MNHEY; CDR2 reads SVGAGI. This CDR3 is CASSPAGRGTDTQYF. CDR3 nucleotides: TGTGCCAGCAGCCCAGCGGGGCGGGGCACAGATACGCAGTATTTT.

This chain links TRBV4-1 with TRBJ1-2, with D perhaps matching TRBD1 (5 bases). V dropped 3 bases and J dropped 5 bases, with 16 bases sitting between them. From germline, CDR1 is MGHRA and CDR2 YSYEKL. The CDR3 runs to 15 residues. The CDR3 reads CASSQPGRGEYGYTF. CDR3 sequence (DNA): TGCGCCAGCAGCCAGCCCGGGCGGGGGGAATATGGCTACACCTTC.

The genes are TRBV6-1 and TRBJ2-7; a weak D match, TRBD2 (5 bases). In germline, CDR1 is MNHNS, CDR2 SASEGT. Trimming cost V 7 bases and J 0 bases, with 10 bases left between them. The CDR3 length is 13 residues. The CDR3 DNA follows: TGTGCCAGCATACGGGGTGGCTCCTACGAGCAGTACTTC. This codes for CASIRGGSYEQYF.

The chain uses TRBV30 and TRBJ2-7, with D possibly being TRBD2 (6 bases). The CDR3 sequence is 16 residues long. Germline V lookup: CDR1 GTSNPN, CDR2 SVGIG (reference sequence). Trimming removed 0 bases at V and 0 bases at J, with 15 bases between. The CDR3 DNA is TGTGCCTGGAGTGTAATGGAGGGCAGGACCTCCTACGAGCAGTACTTC. This translates into CAWSVMEGRTSYEQYF.

The CDR3: CASSYAQGGEKLFF. The CDR3 DNA reads TGTGCCAGCAGTTACGCCCAGGGGGGAGAAAAACTGTTTTTT. J is TRBJ1-4 and V is TRBV6-5; 7 nucleotides align to TRBD1. The CDR3 consists of 14 residues. Trimming cost V 2 bases and J 8 bases; bases outside gene matches: 5. CDR1 and CDR2 (germline): MNHEY, SVGAGI.

J is TRBJ2-5 and V is TRBV2; 13 bases align to TRBD2. The CDR3 loop spans 14 amino acids. Per the germline V gene, CDR1 is SNHLY and CDR2 is FYNNEI. With 8 bases clipped from V and 2 bases from J, the junction kept 2 bases outside the gene matches. The CDR3 nucleotides read TGTGCCAGCCCACTAGCGGGGGGGCAAGAGACCCAGTACTTC. It yields the protein CASPLAGGQETQYF.

The chain links TRBV6-1 to TRBJ1-6; 7 bases agree with TRBD1. CDR1 and CDR2 (germline): MNHNS, SASEGT. CDR3 length: 15 amino acids. The V and J ends lost 2 bases and 7 bases, in that order; junction bases with no gene match: 5. In DNA form, the CDR3 reads TGTGCCAGCAGTGAAACCGAACAGGGGAATTCACCCCTCCACTTT. Amino acid sequence: CASSETEQGNSPLHF.

This clone has more than one count but fewer than ten. Other DNA sequences of this sample code for an identical CDR3. The chain has TRBV5-1 and TRBJ2-3; D remains ambiguous. The ends were cut back, 4 bases at V and 1 base at J, with 4 bases in the middle. The CDR3 totals 12 residues. Germline loops: CDR1 SGHRS, CDR2 YFSETQ. The CDR3 protein is CASSLRTDTQYF. The CDR3 nucleotides are TGCGCCAGCAGCCTCCGCACAGATACGCAGTATTTT. Looking up the rest from reference TRBV5-1 and TRBJ2-3 gives the full variable domain: KAGVTQTPRYLIKTRGQQVTLSCSPISGHRSVSWYQQTPGQGLQFLFEYFSETQRNKGNFPGRFSGRQFSNSRSEMNVSTLELGDSALYLCASSLRTDTQYFGPGTRLTVL.

As DNA, the CDR3 is TGTGCCAGCAGGCCAGGGACAGGGGATGAAAAACTGTTTTTT. It codes for CASRPGTGDEKLFF. V gene TRBV7-9 combines with J gene TRBJ1-4; 10 positions agree with TRBD1. The CDR3 sequence is 14 residues long. The germline V gene has CDR1 SEHNR and CDR2 FQNEAQ (reference sequence). V was clipped by 6 bases and J by 6 bases; unmatched bases: 4.

As for this clone: The sample has other DNA sequences that encode this CDR3 too. The chain employs TRBV29-1 and TRBJ2-5; 8 bases align to TRBD2. Trimming took 6 bases from V and 10 from J; bases not matched to a gene: 10. CDR1 is SQVTM, CDR2 ANQGSEA, per germline. The CDR3 has 12 amino acids. In DNA form, the CDR3 reads TGCAGCGTCGAGGGGACTAGACCTGACCAGTACTTC. Translating it yields CSVEGTRPDQYF.